This TCR beta chain was observed in a study of T cells in women clearing cervical HPV infection. Study information: Cases' blood sampling followed lesion detection by median approximately 150 days (90 to 200). With HLA typing for only a few women, HLA confounding remains possible. Findings and caveats of the study: It is unknown whether associations predate infection; no effector/memory or HPV-specific sorting. Unknown T-cell numbers per sample may underlie the richness differences.

This table comes from immunoSEQ multiplex PCR, and its TCRdb copy is limited to in-frame clones, with some not included. This listing includes approximately 41,000 clones. The V and J ends lost 3 bases and 3 bases, in that order; junction bases with no gene match: 2. The CDR3 covers 14 residues. Germline-derived CDR1 and CDR2 are PRHDT and FYEKMQ (reference sequence). Comment on this clone: What it binds is unknown. The CDR3 end falls 3 residues outside the read, so it is completed with the germline J gene.

The source of this sequence is a woman aged 18 to 75 with a cervical HPV16 infection that either progressed to CIN3+ or cleared (not recorded which). The specimen sequenced was blood buffy coat. The chain recombines TRBV13 with TRBJ2-5; 9 nucleotides agree with TRBD1. The sequenced part of the CDR3 DNA is TGTGCCAGCAGCTTTCGGACAGGGGAAGAGACC. It codes for CASSFRTGEET. The whole CDR3 sequence is CASSFRTGEETQYF.